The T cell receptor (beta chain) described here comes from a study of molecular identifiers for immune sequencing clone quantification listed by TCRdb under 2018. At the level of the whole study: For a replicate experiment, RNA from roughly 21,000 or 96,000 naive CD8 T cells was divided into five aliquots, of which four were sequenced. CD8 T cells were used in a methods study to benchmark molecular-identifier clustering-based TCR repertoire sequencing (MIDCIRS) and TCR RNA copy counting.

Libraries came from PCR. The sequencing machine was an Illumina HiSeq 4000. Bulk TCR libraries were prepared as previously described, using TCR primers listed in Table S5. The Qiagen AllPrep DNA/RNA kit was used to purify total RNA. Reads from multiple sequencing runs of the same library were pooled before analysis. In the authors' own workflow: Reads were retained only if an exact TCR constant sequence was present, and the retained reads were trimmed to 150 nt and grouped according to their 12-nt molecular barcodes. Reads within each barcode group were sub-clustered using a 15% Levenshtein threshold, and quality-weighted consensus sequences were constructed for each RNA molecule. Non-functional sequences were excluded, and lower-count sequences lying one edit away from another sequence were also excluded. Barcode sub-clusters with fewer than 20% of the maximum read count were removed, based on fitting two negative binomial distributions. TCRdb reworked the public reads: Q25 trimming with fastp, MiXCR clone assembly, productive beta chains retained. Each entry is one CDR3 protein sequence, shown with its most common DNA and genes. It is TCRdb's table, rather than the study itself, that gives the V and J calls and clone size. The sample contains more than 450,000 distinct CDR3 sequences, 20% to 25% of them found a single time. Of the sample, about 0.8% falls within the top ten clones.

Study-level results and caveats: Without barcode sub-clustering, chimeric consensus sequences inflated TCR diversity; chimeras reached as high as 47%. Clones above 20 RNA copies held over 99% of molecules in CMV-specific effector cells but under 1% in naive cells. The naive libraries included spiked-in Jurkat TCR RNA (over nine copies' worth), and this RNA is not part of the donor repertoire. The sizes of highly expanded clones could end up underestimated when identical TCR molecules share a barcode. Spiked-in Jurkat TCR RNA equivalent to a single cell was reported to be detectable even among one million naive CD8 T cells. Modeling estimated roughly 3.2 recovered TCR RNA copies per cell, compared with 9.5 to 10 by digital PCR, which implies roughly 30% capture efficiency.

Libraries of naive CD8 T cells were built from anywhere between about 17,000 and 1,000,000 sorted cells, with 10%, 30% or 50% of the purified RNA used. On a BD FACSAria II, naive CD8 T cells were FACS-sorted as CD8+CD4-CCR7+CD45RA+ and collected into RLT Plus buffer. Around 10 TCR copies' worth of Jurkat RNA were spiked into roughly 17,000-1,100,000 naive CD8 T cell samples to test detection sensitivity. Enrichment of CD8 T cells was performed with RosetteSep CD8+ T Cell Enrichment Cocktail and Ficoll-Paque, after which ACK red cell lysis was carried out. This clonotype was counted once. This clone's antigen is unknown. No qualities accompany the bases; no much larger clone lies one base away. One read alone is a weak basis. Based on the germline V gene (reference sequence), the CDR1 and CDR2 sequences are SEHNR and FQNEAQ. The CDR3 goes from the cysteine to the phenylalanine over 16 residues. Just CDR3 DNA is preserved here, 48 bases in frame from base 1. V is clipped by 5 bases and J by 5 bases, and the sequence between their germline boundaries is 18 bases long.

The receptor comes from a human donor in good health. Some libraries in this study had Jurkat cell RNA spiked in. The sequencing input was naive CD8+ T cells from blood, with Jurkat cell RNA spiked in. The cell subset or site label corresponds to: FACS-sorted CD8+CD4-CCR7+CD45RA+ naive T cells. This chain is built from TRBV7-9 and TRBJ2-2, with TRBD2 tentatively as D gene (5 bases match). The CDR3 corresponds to CASSSPGSGKTGELFF. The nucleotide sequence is TGTGCCAGCAGCAGCCCCGGGTCGGGGAAAACCGGGGAGCTGTTTTTT.